This T cell receptor beta chain is drawn from a study of early T cells in non-severe SARS-CoV-2 infection. Study background: Sequencing was performed on bulk RNA from unsorted whole blood, leaving chains unpaired. Findings and caveats of the study: There was a bias toward anti-spike CD8 responses in VDJdb matching, which missed private and CD4 specificities.

With 4 bases clipped from V and 8 bases from J, the junction kept 5 bases outside the gene matches. Germline assignment: CDR1 WSHSY and CDR2 SAAADI. This CDR3 region has 13 residues. At least ten counts were recorded for this clonotype. Its specificity is not known. TCRdb re-analysed the 5' RACE reads in MiXCR, keeping a single row per CDR3 protein. The sample has 60,000 to 70,000 distinct CDR3 sequences; less than 5% are singletons. Sequenced material: whole blood. The V and J genes are TRBV10-2 and TRBJ2-1; TRBD2 matches at 7 bases. The sequence was collected from an adult who was a healthcare worker with PCR-confirmed SARS-CoV-2 infection or an uninfected control (not recorded which). CDR3: CASSGGRAYEQFF. Here the CDR3 DNA reads TGCGCCAGCAGTGGGGGGAGGGCCTATGAGCAGTTCTTC.